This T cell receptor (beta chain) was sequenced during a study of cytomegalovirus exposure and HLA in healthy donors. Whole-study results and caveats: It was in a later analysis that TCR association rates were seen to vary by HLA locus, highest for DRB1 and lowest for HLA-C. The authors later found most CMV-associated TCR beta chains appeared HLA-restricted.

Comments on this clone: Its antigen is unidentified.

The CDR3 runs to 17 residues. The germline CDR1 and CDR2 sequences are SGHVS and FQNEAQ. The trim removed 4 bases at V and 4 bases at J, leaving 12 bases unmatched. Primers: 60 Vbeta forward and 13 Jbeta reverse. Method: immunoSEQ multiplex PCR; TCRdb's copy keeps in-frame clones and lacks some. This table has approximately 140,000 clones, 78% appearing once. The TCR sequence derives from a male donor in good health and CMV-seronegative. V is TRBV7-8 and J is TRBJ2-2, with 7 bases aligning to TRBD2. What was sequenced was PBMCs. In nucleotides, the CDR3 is TGTGCCAGCAGCTCCCCACCCCGGGGGAGGGGCACCGGGGAGCTGTTTTTT. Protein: CASSSPPRGRGTGELFF.